This TCR beta chain was recorded in a study of T cells in lung cancer brain metastases. The wider study: About 90% of the roughly 20 patients had no interval therapy between resections. Findings and limits, study-wide: Unique productive clones were significantly fewer in brain metastases: median about 1,500 versus 4,500.

Trimming left V 0 bases short and J 1 base short, with 14 bases between. CDR1 SGHRS and CDR2 YFSETQ come from the germline V gene. This CDR3 contains 16 residues. This clone was seen just once. Its antigen remains unidentified. Between roughly 2 and 4.92 ug genomic DNA went in, equal for pairs. Measured with immunoSEQ multiplex PCR; TCRdb has only the in-frame clones, and not every one. The table has several hundred clones, 85% to 95% seen once. The chain has TRBV5-1 and TRBJ2-7; D gene unclear. The sample consisted of tumor tissue from a brain metastasis. This clonotype was sampled from a man in his sixties with non-small cell lung cancer that had spread to the brain. The CDR3 DNA sequence: TGCGCCAGCAGCTTGGCGGAAACGAGGTTTTCCTACGAGCAGTACTTC. The encoded protein is CASSLAETRFSYEQYF.